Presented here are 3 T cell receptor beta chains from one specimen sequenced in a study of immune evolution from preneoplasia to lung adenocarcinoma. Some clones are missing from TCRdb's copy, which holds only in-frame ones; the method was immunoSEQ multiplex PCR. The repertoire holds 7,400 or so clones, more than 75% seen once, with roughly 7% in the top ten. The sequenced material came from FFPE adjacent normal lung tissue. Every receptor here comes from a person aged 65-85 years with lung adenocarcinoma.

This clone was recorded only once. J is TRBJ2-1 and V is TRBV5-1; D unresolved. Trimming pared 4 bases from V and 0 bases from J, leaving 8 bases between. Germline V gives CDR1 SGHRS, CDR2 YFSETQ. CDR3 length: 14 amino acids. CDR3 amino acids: CASSPLSSYNEQFF. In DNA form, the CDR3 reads TGCGCCAGCAGCCCTCTATCCTCCTACAATGAGCAGTTCTTC.

The CDR3 nucleotides read TGTGCCAGCAGCTTGGAAGGAGGGCAGGGGGCCTACGAGCAGTACTTC. It codes for CASSLEGGQGAYEQYF. The chain is built from TRBV5-8 and TRBJ2-7; a possible D gene is TRBD1 (7 bases). This CDR3 is 16 amino acids long. Germline CDR1 SGHTS, CDR2 YDEGEE. The germline V and J ends were trimmed by 0 bases and 2 bases, with 15 bases remaining between them.

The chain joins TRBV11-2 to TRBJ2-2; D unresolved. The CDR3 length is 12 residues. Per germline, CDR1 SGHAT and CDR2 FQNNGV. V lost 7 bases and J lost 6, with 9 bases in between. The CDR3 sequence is CASTTWAGELFF. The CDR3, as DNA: TGTGCCAGCACCACCTGGGCCGGGGAGCTGTTTTTT.